A single TCR beta chain is shown here with its context. Its specificity is not known. V lost 3 bases, J lost 4 bases, and 9 bases stayed unmatched. CDR3 length equals 15 residues. Germline lookup yields CDR1 KGHSH and CDR2 LQKENI. TCR templates numbering around 110,000 were assayed per sample. Using immunoSEQ multiplex PCR, the repertoire was profiled, and TCRdb retains in-frame clones only, with some absent. Of 90,000 to 120,000 clones detected, about 95% appear once; the ten largest clones hold about 0.6%. The data originate from a study of siplizumab effects on memory and regulatory T cells. Study-level points and caveats: Left unconfirmed was the suppressive function of proliferating Tregs from siplizumab cultures. Fewer alloreactive sequences mapped to unstimulated CD4+ memory cells under siplizumab. Naive T cells appeared more varied than memory cells and looked like key alloresponse contributors.

The chain recombines TRBV18 with TRBJ2-7; 7 nucleotides match TRBD2. This clonotype was obtained from a human donor in good health. The sequencing input was Tregs sorted from blood. The CDR3 sequence: CASSPAGRTGYEQYF. CDR3 DNA sequence: TGTGCCAGCTCACCCGCCGGGAGGACCGGATACGAGCAGTACTTC. Drawing the rest from reference TRBV18 and TRBJ2-7, the complete variable domain is NAGVMQNPRHLVRRRGQEARLRCSPMKGHSHVYWYRQLPEEGLKFMVYLQKENIIDESGMPKERFSAEFPKEGPSILRIQQVVRGDSAAYFCASSPAGRTGYEQYFGPGTRLTVT.